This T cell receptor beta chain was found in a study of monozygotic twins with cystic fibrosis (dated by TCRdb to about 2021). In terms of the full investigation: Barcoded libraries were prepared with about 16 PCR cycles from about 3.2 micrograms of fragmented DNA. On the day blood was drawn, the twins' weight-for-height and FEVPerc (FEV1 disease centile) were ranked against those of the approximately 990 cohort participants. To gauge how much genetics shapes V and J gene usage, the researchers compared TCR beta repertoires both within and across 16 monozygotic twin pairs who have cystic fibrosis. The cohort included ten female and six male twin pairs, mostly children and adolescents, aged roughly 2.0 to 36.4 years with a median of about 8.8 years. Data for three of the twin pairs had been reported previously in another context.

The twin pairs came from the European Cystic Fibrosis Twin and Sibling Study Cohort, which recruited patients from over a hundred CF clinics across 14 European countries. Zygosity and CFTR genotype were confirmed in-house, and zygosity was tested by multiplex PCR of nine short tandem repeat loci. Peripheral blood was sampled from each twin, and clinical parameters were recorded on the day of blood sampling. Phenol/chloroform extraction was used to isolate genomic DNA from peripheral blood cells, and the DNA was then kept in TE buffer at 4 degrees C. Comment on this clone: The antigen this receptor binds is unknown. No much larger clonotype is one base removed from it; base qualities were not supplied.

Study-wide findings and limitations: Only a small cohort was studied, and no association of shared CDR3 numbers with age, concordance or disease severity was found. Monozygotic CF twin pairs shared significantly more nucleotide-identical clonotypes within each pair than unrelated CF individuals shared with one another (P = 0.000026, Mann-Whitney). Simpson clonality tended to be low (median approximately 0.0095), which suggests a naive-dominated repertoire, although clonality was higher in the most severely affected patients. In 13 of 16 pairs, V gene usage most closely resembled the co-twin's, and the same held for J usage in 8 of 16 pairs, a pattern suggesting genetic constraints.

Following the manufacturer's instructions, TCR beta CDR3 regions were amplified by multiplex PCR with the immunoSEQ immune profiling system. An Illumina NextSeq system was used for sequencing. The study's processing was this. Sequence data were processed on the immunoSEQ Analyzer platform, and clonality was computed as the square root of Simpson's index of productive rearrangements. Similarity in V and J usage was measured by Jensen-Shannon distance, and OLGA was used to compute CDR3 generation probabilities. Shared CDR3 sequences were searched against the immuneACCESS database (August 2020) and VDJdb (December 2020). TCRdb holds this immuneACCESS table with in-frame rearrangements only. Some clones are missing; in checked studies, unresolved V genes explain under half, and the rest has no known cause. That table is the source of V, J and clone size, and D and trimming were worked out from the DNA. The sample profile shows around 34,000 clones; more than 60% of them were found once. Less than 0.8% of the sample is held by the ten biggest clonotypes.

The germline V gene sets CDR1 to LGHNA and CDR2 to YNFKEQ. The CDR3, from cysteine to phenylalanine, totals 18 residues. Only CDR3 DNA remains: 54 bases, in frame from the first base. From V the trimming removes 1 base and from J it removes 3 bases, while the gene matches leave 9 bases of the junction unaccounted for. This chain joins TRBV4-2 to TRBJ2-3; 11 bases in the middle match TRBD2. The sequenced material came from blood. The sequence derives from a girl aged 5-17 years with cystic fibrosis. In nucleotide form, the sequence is TGTGCCAGCAGCCAAGTTAGCGGGAGGGCTCACGAGACAGATACGCAGTATTTT. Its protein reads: CASSQVSGRAHETDTQYF.